This is a list of T cell receptor beta chains from one sample in a study of Graves' ophthalmopathy and Graves' hyperthyroidism. TCRdb passed the multiplex PCR reads through MiXCR, listing each CDR3 protein once. The sample lists hundreds of thousands of distinct CDR3 sequences; under 50% were seen once. Sample: peripheral blood. The receptors here all came from an adult man with Graves' ophthalmopathy. The CDR3 runs from the conserved cysteine through the conserved F or W. Each record gives: V gene, J gene, CDR3 length, clone size, D gene, CDR3 DNA, CDR3 protein. D genes are given only for firm matches. Only some rows state a clone size, as once, few, many or a class for expanded clones.

TRBV29-1,TRBJ2-3,12,few,TRBD2,TGCACGGGAGGGGGGGCAACAGATACGCAGTATTTT,CTGGGATDTQYF
TRBV12-5,TRBJ2-5,14,few,TRBD1,TGTGCTAGTGGTCCGGGACAGGCATGGGAGACCCAGTACTTC,CASGPGQAWETQYF
TRBV7-9,TRBJ2-7,16,.,.,TGTGCCAGCAGCCAAGACTATGGGGCTGGAAACTACGAGCAGTACTTC,CASSQDYGAGNYEQYF
TRBV29-1,TRBJ2-7,12,many,.,TGCAGCGTTGTTCAGGGGAGGTACGAGCAGTACTTC,CSVVQGRYEQYF
TRBV11-1,TRBJ2-7,14,many,.,TGTGCCAGCAGCTTACATAGGGGAACCTACGAGCAGTACTTC,CASSLHRGTYEQYF
TRBV6-6,TRBJ1-6,14,.,.,TGTGCCAGCAGTTACTTACAGGGAGCTTCACCCCTCCACTTT,CASSYLQGASPLHF
TRBV20-1,TRBJ2-5,14,many,TRBD2,TGCAGTACCACCCCGCTAGCGGCGGGGGAGGTCCAGTACTTC,CSTTPLAAGEVQYF
TRBV2,TRBJ1-4,14,.,.,TGTGCCAGCAAGACGGGGGGAACTAATGAAAAACTGTTTTTT,CASKTGGTNEKLFF
TRBV10-3,TRBJ2-3,14,.,.,TGTGCCATCAGTGATGTGACAGCGACAGATACGCAGTATTTT,CAISDVTATDTQYF
TRBV10-3,TRBJ2-7,12,.,.,TGTGCCATCAGTGAGGCGTATGACGAGCAGTACTTC,CAISEAYDEQYF
TRBV5-1,TRBJ1-4,13,many,TRBD1,TGCGCCAGCAGCGACGGGACAGGGGGTAAACTGTTTTTT,CASSDGTGGKLFF
TRBV4-1,TRBJ1-2,15,.,.,TGCGCCAGCAGCCAAAATCCCATCGCTTTCTATGGCTACACCTTC,CASSQNPIAFYGYTF
TRBV15,TRBJ2-7,16,.,TRBD2,TGTGCCACCAGCAGGAGTTGGGGCGGGAGCTCCTGCGAGCAGTACTTC,CATSRSWGGSSCEQYF
TRBV13,TRBJ2-3,15,.,.,TGTGCCAGCAGGCGTGGGAGGCGACGCACAGATACGCAGTATTTT,CASRRGRRRTDTQYF
TRBV20-1,TRBJ2-2,12,many,.,TGCAGTGCTAGCAAGACCACCGGGGAGCTGTTTTTT,CSASKTTGELFF
TRBV20-1,TRBJ2-5,13,many,TRBD2,TGCAGTGCTACGGGGGGGGGACAAGAGACCCAGTACTTC,CSATGGGQETQYF
TRBV12-3/TRBV12-4,TRBJ1-1,15,many,.,TGTGCCAGCAGCCCTGAGCACAGCCCAAACACTGAAGCTTTCTTT,CASSPEHSPNTEAFF
TRBV20-1,TRBJ2-7,15,.,.,TGCAGTGCTAGTGATCTTAGCGACTCCCCCTACGAGCAGTACTTC,CSASDLSDSPYEQYF
TRBV7-9,TRBJ1-6,16,many,TRBD1,TGTGCCAGCAGCTTAGATGCCGGGACAGACAATTCACCCCTCCACTTT,CASSLDAGTDNSPLHF